This T cell receptor (beta chain) was found in a study of blood T cell repertoires in COVID-19. Looking at the study overall: Italy, Spain and the United States were the sources of the convalescent and acute COVID-19 samples. PBMCs, B-cell-depleted T cells, or T cells were the source of the cDNA or gDNA that made up the material.

Cohorts were assigned according to the clinical history that participants reported. V was clipped by 6 bases and J by 7 bases, with 16 bases between them. The CDR3 has 14 residues. The germline V gene has CDR1 MNHEY and CDR2 SVGAGI. Authors' processing steps: For nucleated cells, counts were estimated from reference gene primer amplification. The table came from immunoSEQ multiplex PCR; TCRdb's copy has only in-frame clones and leaves some out. V, J and clone size are those of that table, while D and trimming were read from the DNA. The sample yields around 390,000 clones, just under 90% seen once. The rearrangement uses TRBV6-5 and TRBJ1-5; perhaps TRBD1 as D (6 bases). The clonotype comes from a woman in her forties or fifties who had recovered from COVID-19. The specimen was PBMCs or T cells enriched from blood (not recorded which). The CDR3 here is CASRGDTGKQPQHF. CDR3 nucleotides: TGTGCCAGCAGGGGGGACACAGGGAAGCAGCCCCAGCATTTT.